What follows describes a single T cell receptor beta chain. Its antigen is unknown. These data originate in a study of monozygotic twins with inflammatory bowel disease. CDR3 size: 15 residues. Per germline, CDR1 SGHTA and CDR2 FQGNSA. Overall study findings and caveats: Relative clonotype sharing with others was diminished in IBD patients versus healthy twins, particularly with disease activity.

No T cells were sorted before total RNA was taken from whole blood. Each TCR library consumed about 3,700 ng of total RNA. The template-switching step introduced UMIs that carried a 6-nucleotide sample barcode. TCRdb reprocessed the 5' RACE reads and stores each CDR3 protein as one record, lacking DNA. The specimen's table records under 130,000 distinct CDR3 sequences. The specimen was blood. The clonotype comes from a human donor with ulcerative colitis or Crohn's disease, or a healthy co-twin of an affected twin (not recorded which). The gene calls are TRBV7-2 and TRBJ2-2; TCRdb designates TRBD2, a call that cannot be tested without DNA. The CDR3 sequence is CASSLWRADTGELFF.